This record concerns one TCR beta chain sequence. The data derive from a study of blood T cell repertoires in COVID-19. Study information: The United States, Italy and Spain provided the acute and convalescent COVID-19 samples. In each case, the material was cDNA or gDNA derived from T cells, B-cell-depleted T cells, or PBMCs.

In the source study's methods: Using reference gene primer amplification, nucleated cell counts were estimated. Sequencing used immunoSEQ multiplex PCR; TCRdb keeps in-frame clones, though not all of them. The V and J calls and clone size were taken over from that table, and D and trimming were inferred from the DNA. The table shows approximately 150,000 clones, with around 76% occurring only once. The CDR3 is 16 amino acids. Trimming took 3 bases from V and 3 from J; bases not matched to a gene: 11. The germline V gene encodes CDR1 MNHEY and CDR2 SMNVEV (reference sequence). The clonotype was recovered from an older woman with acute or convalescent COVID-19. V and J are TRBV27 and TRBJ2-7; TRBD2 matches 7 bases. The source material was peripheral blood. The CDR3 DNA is TGTGCCAGCAGTTTCTCGGGGCGGGGGACCGACTACGAGCAGTACTTC. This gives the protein CASSFSGRGTDYEQYF.